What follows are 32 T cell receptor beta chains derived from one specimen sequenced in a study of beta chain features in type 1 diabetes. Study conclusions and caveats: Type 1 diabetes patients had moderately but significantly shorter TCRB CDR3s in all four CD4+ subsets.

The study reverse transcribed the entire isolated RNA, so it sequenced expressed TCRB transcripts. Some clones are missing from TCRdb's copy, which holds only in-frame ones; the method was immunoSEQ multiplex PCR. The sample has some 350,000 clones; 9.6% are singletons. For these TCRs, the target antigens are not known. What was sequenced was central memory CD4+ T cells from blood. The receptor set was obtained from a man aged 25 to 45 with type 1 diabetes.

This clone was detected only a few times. The CDR3 loop reads CAWSVGLAGVDAKNIQYF. CDR3 DNA sequence: TGTGCCTGGAGCGTCGGACTAGCGGGAGTGGATGCCAAAAACATTCAGTACTTC. The V and J genes are TRBV30 and TRBJ2-4, with 13 bases matching TRBD2. Germline values: CDR1 GTSNPN, CDR2 SVGIG (reference sequence). V was clipped by 3 bases and J by 1 base; unmatched bases: 9. CDR3 length: 18 amino acids.

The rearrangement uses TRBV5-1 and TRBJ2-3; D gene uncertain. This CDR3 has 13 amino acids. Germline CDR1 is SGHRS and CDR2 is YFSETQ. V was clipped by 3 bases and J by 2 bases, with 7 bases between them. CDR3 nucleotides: TGCGCCAGCAGCTCCAGCCCCACAGATACGCAGTATTTT. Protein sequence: CASSSSPTDTQYF.

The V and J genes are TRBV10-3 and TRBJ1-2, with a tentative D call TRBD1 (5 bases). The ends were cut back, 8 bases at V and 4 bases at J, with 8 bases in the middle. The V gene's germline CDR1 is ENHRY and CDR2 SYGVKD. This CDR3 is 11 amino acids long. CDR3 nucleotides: TGTGCCATCGACGACAGCTATGGCTACACCTTC. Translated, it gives CAIDDSYGYTF.

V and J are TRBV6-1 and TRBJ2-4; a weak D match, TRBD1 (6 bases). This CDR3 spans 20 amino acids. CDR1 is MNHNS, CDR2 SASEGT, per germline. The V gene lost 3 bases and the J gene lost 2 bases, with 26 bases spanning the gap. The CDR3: CASSDKVQRRTAETKNIQYF. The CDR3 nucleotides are TGTGCCAGCAGTGATAAAGTCCAGAGGCGGACAGCTGAAACCAAAAACATTCAGTACTTC.

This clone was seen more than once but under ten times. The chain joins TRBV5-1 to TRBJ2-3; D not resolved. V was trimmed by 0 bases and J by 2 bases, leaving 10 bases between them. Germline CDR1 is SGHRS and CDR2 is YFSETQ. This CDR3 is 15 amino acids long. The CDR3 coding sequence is TGCGCCAGCAGCTTGGCCGACGGCCCCACAGATACGCAGTATTTT. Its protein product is CASSLADGPTDTQYF. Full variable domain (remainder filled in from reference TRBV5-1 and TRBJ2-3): KAGVTQTPRYLIKTRGQQVTLSCSPISGHRSVSWYQQTPGQGLQFLFEYFSETQRNKGNFPGRFSGRQFSNSRSEMNVSTLELGDSALYLCASSLADGPTDTQYFGPGTRLTVL.

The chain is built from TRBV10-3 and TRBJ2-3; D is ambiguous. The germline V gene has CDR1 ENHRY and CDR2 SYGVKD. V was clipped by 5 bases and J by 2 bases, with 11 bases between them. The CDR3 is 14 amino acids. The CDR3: CAISYRESTDTQYF. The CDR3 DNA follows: TGTGCCATCAGTTACAGAGAATCCACAGATACGCAGTATTTT.

The CDR3 loop reads CASSWGQLYEQYF. The DNA of the CDR3 is TGTGCCAGCAGCTGGGGACAGCTCTACGAGCAGTACTTC. The chain has TRBV5-6 and TRBJ2-7; 7 bases agree with TRBD1. Germline assignment: CDR1 SGHDT and CDR2 YYEEEE. Unmatched junction bases numbered 3, after V lost 3 bases and J lost 3 bases. The CDR3 runs 13 residues. Together with reference TRBV5-6 and TRBJ2-7, the CDR3 gives the full variable domain: DAGVTQSPTHLIKTRGQQVTLRCSPKSGHDTVSWYQQALGQGPQFIFQYYEEEERQRGNFPDRFSGHQFPNYSSELNVNALLLGDSALYLCASSWGQLYEQYFGPGTRLTVT.

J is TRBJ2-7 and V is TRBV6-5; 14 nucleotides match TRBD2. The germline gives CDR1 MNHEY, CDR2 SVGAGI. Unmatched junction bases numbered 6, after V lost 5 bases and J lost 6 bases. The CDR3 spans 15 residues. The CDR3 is CASSRGLAGGGEQYF. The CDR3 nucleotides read TGTGCCAGCAGTAGAGGACTAGCGGGGGGTGGCGAGCAGTACTTC.

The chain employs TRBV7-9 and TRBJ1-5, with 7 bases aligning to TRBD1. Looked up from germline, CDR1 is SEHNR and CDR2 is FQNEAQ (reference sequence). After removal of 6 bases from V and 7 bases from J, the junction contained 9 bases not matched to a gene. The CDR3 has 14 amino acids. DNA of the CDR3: TGTGCCAGCAGTGACTCGGACAGGAGCCAGCCCCAGCATTTT. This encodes CASSDSDRSQPQHF.

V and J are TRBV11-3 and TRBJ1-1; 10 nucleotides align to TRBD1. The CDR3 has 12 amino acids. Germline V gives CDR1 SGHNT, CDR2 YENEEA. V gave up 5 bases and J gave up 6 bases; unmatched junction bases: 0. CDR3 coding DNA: TGTGCCAGCAGCGGGACAGGGGCTGAAGCTTTCTTT. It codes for CASSGTGAEAFF.

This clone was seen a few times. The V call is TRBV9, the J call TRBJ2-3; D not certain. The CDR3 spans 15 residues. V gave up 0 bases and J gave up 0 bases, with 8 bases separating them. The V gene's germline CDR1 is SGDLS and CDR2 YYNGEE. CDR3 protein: CASSVAEGSTDTQYF. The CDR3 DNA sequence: TGTGCCAGCAGCGTAGCGGAAGGAAGCACAGATACGCAGTATTTT.

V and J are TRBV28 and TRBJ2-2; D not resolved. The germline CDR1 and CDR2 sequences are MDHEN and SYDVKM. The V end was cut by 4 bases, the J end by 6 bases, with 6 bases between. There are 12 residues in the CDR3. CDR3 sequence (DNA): TGTGCCAGCAGTTACGGCCCCGGGGAGCTGTTTTTT. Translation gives CASSYGPGELFF.

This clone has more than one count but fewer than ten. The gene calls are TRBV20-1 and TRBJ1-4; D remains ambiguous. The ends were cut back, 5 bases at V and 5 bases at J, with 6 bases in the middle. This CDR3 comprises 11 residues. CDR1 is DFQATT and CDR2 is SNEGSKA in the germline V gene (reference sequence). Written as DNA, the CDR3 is TGCAGTGCTGCGGAGAATGAAAAACTGTTTTTT. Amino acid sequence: CSAAENEKLFF.

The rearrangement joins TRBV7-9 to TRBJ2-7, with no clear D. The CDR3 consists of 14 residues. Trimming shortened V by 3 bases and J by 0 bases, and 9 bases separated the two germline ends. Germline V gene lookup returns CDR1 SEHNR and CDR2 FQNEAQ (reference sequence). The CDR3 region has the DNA TGTGCCAGCAGCTTTATGACAAGCTCCTACGAGCAGTACTTC. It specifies CASSFMTSSYEQYF.

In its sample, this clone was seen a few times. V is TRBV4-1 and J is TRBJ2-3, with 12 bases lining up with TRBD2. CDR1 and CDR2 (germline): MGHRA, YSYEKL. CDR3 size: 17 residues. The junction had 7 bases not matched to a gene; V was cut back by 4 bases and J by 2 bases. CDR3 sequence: CASSRLGLAGPTDTQYF. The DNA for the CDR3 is TGCGCCAGCAGCCGCCTCGGACTAGCGGGACCCACAGATACGCAGTATTTT.

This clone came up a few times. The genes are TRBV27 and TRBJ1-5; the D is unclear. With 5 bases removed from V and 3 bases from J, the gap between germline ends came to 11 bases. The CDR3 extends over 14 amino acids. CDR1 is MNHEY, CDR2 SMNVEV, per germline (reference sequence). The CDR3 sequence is CASSRVGVNQPQHF. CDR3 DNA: TGTGCCAGCAGTCGAGTCGGGGTCAATCAGCCCCAGCATTTT.

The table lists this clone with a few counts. The CDR3, as DNA: TGTGCCAGCAGCTTTACAGGTCTCTCTGGAAACACCATATATTTT. Its protein is CASSFTGLSGNTIYF. The chain is built from TRBV11-1 and TRBJ1-3, with D possibly matching TRBD1 (5 bases). V lost 3 bases, J lost 0 bases, and 9 bases lay in between. The CDR3 contains 15 residues. The germline CDR1 and CDR2 sequences are SGHAT and FQDESV (reference sequence).

This CDR3 reads CASGLVGGLVGTYGYTF. As DNA, the CDR3 is TGTGCTAGTGGTTTGGTAGGCGGTTTGGTAGGCACCTATGGCTACACCTTC. The chain carries TRBV12-5 and TRBJ1-2; D unresolved. V was cut by 0 bases and J by 4 bases, with 18 bases left in between. The germline gives CDR1 LGHNT, CDR2 FRNRAP. The CDR3 length is 17 residues.

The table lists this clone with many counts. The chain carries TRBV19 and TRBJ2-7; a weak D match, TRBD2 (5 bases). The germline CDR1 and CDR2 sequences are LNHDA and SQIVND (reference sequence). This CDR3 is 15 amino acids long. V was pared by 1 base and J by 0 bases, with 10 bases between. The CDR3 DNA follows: TGTGCCAGTAGTATAGGAGCGGTCGGCTCCTACGAGCAGTACTTC. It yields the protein CASSIGAVGSYEQYF.

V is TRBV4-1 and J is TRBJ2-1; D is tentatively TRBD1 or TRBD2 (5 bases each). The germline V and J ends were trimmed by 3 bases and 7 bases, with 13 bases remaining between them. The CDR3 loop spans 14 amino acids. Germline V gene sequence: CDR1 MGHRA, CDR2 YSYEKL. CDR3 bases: TGCGCCAGCAGCCACCCCGGGACGGGGAATGAGCAGTTCTTC. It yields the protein CASSHPGTGNEQFF.

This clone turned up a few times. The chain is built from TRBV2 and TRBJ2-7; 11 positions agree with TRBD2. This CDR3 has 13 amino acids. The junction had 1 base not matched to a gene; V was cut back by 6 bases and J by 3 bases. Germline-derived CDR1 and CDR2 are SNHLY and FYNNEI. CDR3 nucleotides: TGTGCCAGCAGGACTAGCGGGGTCTACGAGCAGTACTTC. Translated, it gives CASRTSGVYEQYF.

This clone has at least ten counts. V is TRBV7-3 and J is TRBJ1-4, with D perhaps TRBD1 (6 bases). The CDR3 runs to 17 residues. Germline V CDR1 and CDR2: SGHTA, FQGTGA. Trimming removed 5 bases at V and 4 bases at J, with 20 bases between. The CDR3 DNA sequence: TGTGCCAGCAGCCCCACGGAGGACAGCCAATTTAATGAAAAACTGTTTTTT. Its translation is CASSPTEDSQFNEKLFF.

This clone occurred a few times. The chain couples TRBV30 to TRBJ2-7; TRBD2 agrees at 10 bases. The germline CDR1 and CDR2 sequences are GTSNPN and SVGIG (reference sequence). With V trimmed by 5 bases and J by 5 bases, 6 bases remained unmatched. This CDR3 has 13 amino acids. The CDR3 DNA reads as TGTGCCTGGGAGAGCGGGAGGGTCAACGAGCAGTACTTC. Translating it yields CAWESGRVNEQYF.

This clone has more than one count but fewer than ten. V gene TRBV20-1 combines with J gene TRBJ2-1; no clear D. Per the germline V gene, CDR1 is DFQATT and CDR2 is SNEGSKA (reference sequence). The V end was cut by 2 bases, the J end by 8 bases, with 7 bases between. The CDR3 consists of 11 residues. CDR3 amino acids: CSARIDDEQFF. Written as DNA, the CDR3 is TGCAGTGCTAGAATAGATGATGAGCAGTTCTTC.

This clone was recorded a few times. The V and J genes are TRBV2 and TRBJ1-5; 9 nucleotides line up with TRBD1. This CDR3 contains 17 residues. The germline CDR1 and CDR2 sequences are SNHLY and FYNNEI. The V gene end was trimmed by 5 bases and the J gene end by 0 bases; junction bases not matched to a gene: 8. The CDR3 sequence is CASSSTGGGYSNQPQHF. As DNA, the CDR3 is TGTGCCAGCAGTTCCACAGGGGGCGGTTATAGCAATCAGCCCCAGCATTTT.

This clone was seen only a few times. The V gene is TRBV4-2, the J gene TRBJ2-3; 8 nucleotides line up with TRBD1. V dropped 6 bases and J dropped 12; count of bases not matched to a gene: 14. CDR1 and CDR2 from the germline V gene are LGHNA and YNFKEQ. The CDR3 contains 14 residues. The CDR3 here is CASRFDRGSRPQYF. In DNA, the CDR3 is TGTGCCAGCAGGTTTGACAGGGGAAGTAGGCCCCAGTATTTT.

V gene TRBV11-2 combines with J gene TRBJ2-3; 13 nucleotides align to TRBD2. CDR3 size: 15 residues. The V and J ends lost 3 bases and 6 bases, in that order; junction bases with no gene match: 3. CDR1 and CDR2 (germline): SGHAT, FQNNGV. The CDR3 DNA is TGTGCCAGCAGCTTTACTAGCGGGAGGGAGGATACGCAGTATTTT. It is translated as CASSFTSGREDTQYF. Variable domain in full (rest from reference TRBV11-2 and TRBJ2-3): EAGVAQSPRYKIIEKRQSVAFWCNPISGHATLYWYQQILGQGPKLLIQFQNNGVVDDSQLPKDRFSAERLKGVDSTLKIQPAKLEDSAVYLCASSFTSGREDTQYFGPGTRLTVL.

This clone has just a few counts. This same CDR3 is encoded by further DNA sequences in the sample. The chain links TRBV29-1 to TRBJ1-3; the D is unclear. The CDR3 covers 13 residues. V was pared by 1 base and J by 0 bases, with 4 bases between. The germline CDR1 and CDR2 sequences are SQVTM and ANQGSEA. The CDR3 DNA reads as TGCAGCGTTGAAGCGGGCTCTGGAAACACCATATATTTT. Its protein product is CSVEAGSGNTIYF.

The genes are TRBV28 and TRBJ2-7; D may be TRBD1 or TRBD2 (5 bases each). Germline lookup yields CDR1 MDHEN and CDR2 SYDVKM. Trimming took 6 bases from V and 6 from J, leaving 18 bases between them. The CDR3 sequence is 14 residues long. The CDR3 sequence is CASRQPSYGGEQYF. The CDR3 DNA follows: TGTGCCAGCAGACAGCCAAGCTATGGGGGCGAGCAGTACTTC.

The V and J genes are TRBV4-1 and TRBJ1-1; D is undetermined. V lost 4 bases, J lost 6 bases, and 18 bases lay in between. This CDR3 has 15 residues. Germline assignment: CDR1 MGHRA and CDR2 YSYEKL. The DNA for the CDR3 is TGCGCCAGCAGCCCAGTCGGGTCAGAAAAGGCTGAAGCTTTCTTT. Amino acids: CASSPVGSEKAEAFF.

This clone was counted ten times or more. CDR3: CASSFIPPGGNTEAFF. In DNA form, the CDR3 reads TGCGCCAGCAGTTTCATACCCCCAGGGGGGAACACTGAAGCTTTCTTT. The J gene is TRBJ1-1, the V gene TRBV5-1, with 7 positions matching TRBD1. The CDR3 has 16 amino acids. Germline V gene data show CDR1 as SGHRS and CDR2 as YFSETQ. Germline trimming cut 5 bases from V and 1 base from J; bases unmatched to any gene: 11.

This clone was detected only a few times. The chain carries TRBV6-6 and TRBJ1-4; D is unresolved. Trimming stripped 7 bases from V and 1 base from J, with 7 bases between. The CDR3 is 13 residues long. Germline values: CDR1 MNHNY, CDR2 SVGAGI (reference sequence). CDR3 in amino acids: CASKKGTNEKLFF. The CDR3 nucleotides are TGTGCCAGCAAAAAGGGAACTAATGAAAAACTGTTTTTT.